What follows describes a single T cell receptor (beta chain). Antigen unknown. These data are taken from a study of OX40 agonist ivuxolimab in advanced cancers. Whole-study context: The dose of intravenous ivuxolimab that patients received every 2 weeks ranged from 0.01 to 10 mg/kg. Partial responses were recorded for three patients, including one with hepatocellular carcinoma and two with cutaneous melanoma. Subjects had a mean age of about 60 years, with a range of about 23 to 85; around 84% were male.

Sequencing was performed with immunoSEQ multiplex PCR; in TCRdb, only in-frame clones are kept and a portion is missing. The sample has roughly 93,000 clones, 84% seen once. Study findings and constraints: Among T cells, CD8+ cells averaged more expanded clones than CD4+ cells.

The CDR3 sequence is 23 residues long. J is TRBJ1-3 and V is TRBV21-1; the table names TRBD1, a call not compared with the DNA. TRBV21-1 is reported as a pseudogene. This receptor was identified in an adult with an advanced solid tumor such as melanoma, head and neck, liver or kidney cancer. The sequences come from CD4+ or CD8+ T cells sorted from blood, collected in a trial of the OX40 agonist ivuxolimab. The CDR3: CASSKANFRDRGRKGSDGNTIYF. Written as DNA, the CDR3 is TGTGCCAGCAGCAAAGCTAACTTTCGGGACAGGGGGCGAAAAGGGTCGGACGGAAACACCATATATTTT.